Sequencing of this T cell receptor beta chain was carried out in a study of regulatory T cells in long-lasting Graves disease. There are a few counts of this clonotype. Its antigen is undetermined. Arm-PCR of CDR3 regions and iRepertoire HTBI primers were used to build TCR beta libraries. Authors' processing steps: Across samples, 60 or so TRBV and around 14 TRBJ segments were found. TCRdb recomputed calls from the multiplex PCR reads with MiXCR, one row per CDR3 protein. TCRdb assigned the V and J calls; the authors' analysis was not used. The sample records about half a million distinct CDR3 sequences, more than 10% being singletons. Time point indicated: newly diagnosed GD, antithyroid drugs for less than 3 months. Preparation of the TCR library used RNA extracted from PBMCs. General study points: TCR diversity was lower in persistent than newly diagnosed Graves' disease. Newly diagnosed patients shared about a thousand public clonotypes; persistent patients shared around 2,500.

The sample was also reused in another study, on T cells in Graves' hyperthyroidism and ophthalmopathy. That work contributes: Patients between 18 and 65 years old had hyperthyroidism, newly diagnosed and lasting under 2 months.

This clonotype originated in a woman aged 25 to 45 with Graves disease. The sequencing here drew on peripheral blood mononuclear cells (PBMCs), taken at new diagnosis, from a patient treated with antithyroid drugs.

CDR3 coding DNA: TGCGCCAGCAGCCCTACTAACTCCTACAATGAGCAGTTCTTC. This sequence encodes CASSPTNSYNEQFF. The chain uses TRBV5-1 and TRBJ2-1; D is unclear. CDR3 length equals 14 residues. Trimming cost V 4 bases and J 0 bases, with 8 bases left between them. CDR1 is SGHRS, CDR2 YFSETQ, per germline.